This TCR beta chain was sequenced during a study of CD8 T cells in ankylosing spondylitis (dated by TCRdb to the late 2010s). Concerning the study at large: T cell receptor beta repertoires were profiled in healthy donors and ankylosing spondylitis patients so that disease-linked TCR variants could be found. Peripheral blood samples were taken, and synovial fluid was additionally collected from ankylosing spondylitis patients. In total, the full study cohort was made up of 108 healthy donors and about two dozen ankylosing spondylitis patients.

General findings and caveats noted by the study authors: A TCR beta motif made up of several highly homologous amino acid variants appeared to be characteristic of blood from ankylosing spondylitis patients. Some of the motif variants had been reported before in the synovial fluid and blood of reactive arthritis patients, a finding that suggests common disease-initiation mechanisms. According to the report, matched synovial fluid samples from ankylosing spondylitis patients were significantly enriched for the disease-linked clones. A CD8+ phenotype was shown by the disease-linked clones, which were found at relatively low frequencies in peripheral blood.

The instrument given in TCRdb is Illumina HiSeq 2500. Quantitative 5'-RACE with molecular barcodes was the method used to prepare the TCR beta libraries. On the study's bioinformatics: Disease-linked TCR variants were identified with a new computational method built on a probabilistic model of VDJ rearrangement. TCRdb reran the public reads through fastp at Q25 and MiXCR, keeping productive beta chains. Rows matching on CDR3 protein sequence are summarized as one entry with the most common DNA and genes. Clone size and V and J calls follow TCRdb, not the original study. The sample yields some 23,000 distinct CDR3 sequences; over 2% were counted once. The ten largest clones represent approximately 7.6% of the sample. In its sample, this clonotype was seen many times. What this receptor recognizes is not known. The record has no base qualities; no much larger clone is one base away. Trimming costs V 5 bases and J 6 bases, and their ends lie 12 bases apart. The CDR3 runs 14 amino acids, cysteine and phenylalanine included. Only the CDR3 DNA stays, 42 bases, in frame from base 1. CDR1 and CDR2, per the germline V gene, are SGDLS and YYNGEE.

The rearrangement joined TRBV9 to TRBJ1-6; the D gene is unclear. The origin of this receptor is a female donor with ankylosing spondylitis or in good health (not recorded which). Input material: blood, either unsorted or a sorted T cell fraction (not recorded which). The nucleotide sequence is given as TGTGCCAGCAGGGGTGCCAGTCTTAATTCACCCCTCCACTTT. It specifies CASRGASLNSPLHF.